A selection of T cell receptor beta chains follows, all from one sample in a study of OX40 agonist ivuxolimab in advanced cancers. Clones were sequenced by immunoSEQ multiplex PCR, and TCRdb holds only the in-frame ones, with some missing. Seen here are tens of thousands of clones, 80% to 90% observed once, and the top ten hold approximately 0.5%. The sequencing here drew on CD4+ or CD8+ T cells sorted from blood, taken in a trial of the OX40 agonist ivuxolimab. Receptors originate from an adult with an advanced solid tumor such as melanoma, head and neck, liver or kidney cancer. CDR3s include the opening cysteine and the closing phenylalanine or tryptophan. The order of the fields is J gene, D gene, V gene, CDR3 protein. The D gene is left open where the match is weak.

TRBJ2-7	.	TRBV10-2	CASSEGTSYEQYF
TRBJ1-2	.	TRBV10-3	CAISEPGNYGYTF
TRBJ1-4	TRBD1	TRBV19	CASSIETGGNEKLFF
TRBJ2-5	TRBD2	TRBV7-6	CASSQTSGRFQETQYF
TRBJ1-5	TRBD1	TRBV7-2	CASSQRRGLNQPQHF
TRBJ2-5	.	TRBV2	CASSVGETQYF
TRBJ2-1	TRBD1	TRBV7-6	CASSSRTGQGNEQFF
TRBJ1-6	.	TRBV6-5	CASSYESSYNSPLHF
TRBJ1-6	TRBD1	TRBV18	CASSPNRQGSPLHF
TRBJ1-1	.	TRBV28	CASRQQDTEAFF
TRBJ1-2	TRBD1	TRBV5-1	CASSFSGTARDYTF
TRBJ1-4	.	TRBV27	CASSLREGFNEKLFF
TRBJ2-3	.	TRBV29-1	CSVVPRETQYF
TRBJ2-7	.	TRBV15	CATSRGLSYEQYF
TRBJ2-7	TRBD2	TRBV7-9	CASRAWGLVDGEQYF
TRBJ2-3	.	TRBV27	CASSPDLQGVTDTQYF
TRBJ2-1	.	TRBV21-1	CASLAGGQGTNEQFF
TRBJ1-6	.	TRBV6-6	CASSKEGYSNSPLHF
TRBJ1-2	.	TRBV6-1	CASSAGGVNGNYGYTF
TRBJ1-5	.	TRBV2	CAQRAQGRYQPQHF
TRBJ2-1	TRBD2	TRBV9	CASSVDPAGIFYNEQFF
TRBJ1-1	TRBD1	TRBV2	CASSEEGAGTEAFF
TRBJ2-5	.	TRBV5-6	CASSRDPYQETQYF
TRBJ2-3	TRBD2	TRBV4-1	CASSQLAGGWTDTQYF
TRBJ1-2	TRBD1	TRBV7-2	CASSLAVGQGDGYTF
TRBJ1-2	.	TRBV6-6	CASSDISGYTF